The clone carrying this TCR beta chain was picked up a small number of times. Together with a sample-barcoded 5' primer, a J-beta primer mix was included in a second PCR lasting about 7 to 11 cycles. One entry per CDR3 protein, called by TCRdb with MiXCR from the 5' RACE reads. The profile shows some 1.5 million distinct CDR3 sequences, roughly 30% of them singletons. Germline V CDR1 and CDR2: MGHRA, YSYEKL. The CDR3 extends over 14 amino acids. Trimming removed 0 bases from V and 7 bases from J, with 10 bases in between. The data are from a study of blood T cells in healthy people across ages. The TCR originated in a woman aged 25 to 45 in good health. The sample taken for sequencing was blood. This chain joins TRBV4-1 and TRBJ2-1; D may be TRBD2 (5 bases). CDR3 sequence reads: CASSQDEGRNEQFF. As DNA, the CDR3 is TGCGCCAGCAGCCAAGACGAGGGTAGAAATGAGCAGTTCTTC.